The sequence of this TCR beta chain was determined in a study of blood T cell repertoires in COVID-19 (TCRdb year 2020). About the investigation overall: Collaborator samples came from the United States, Italy and Spain and covered acute and convalescent phases of COVID-19. The material from the prospective study consisted of cDNA or gDNA derived from T cells, B-cell-depleted T cells, or PBMCs. Deeply sampled blood TCRbeta repertoires from subjects exposed to, actively infected with, or recovered from COVID-19 were included in the dataset. The repertoires were made available in a free public database intended to serve as a resource for research on the immune response to SARS-CoV-2. Samples came from the ongoing ImmuneRACE study (first 160 participants) plus 1,254 subjects from 6 global collaborators. The sample metadata nearly always contained a de-identified subject ID, COVID-19 status, age in years and sex. Where available, HLA class I and class II types were taken from metadata supplied by the sample provider and were not determined by assay-based typing. Study-level results and caveats: The amount of clinical and demographic metadata varied by source and participant and was provided uncurated.

Each collaborating institution followed its own protocols to collect whole blood in K2EDTA tubes. For TCRbeta analysis, collaborator samples were shipped as frozen whole blood, as isolated PBMCs, or as DNA extracted from either sample type. Of note for this clone: Its recognized antigen is unknown. The record has no base qualities; no much larger clone is one base away.

TCRbeta CDR3 regions were amplified from genomic DNA using the immunoSEQ Assay, a bias-controlled multiplex PCR. The study's own analysis went as follows. Nucleated cell counts per sample were estimated from amplification of reference gene primers within the assay. To quantify the absolute abundance of each unique TCRbeta CDR3 rearrangement, sequence reads were collapsed and filtered. For each sample, productive Simpson clonality was calculated as the square root of Simpson's diversity index across productive rearrangements. TCRdb took over this immuneACCESS table, retaining in-frame rearrangements with V and J assigned. Such tables are incomplete; in checked studies, under half of the missing clones stem from an unresolved V gene, and the remainder is unexplained. V and J calls plus clone size are reproduced from that table; the DNA served to infer D and trimming. The sample records about 140,000 clones, 60% to 85% of which are singletons. The top ten clonotypes cover about 8.7% of the sample.

V drops 2 bases and J drops 3 bases, leaving 5 bases in between. Reading the germline V gene gives CDR1 SNHLY and CDR2 FYNNEI. The CDR3 starts with the cysteine, ends with the phenylalanine, and has 13 residues. Kept here is only the CDR3 DNA, which spans 39 bases and is read in frame from base 1. The sequenced sample was peripheral blood. The V and J segments used are TRBV2 and TRBJ1-5, with the D gene too uncertain to name. The source is a man aged 45-60 years with active or convalescent COVID-19. The CDR3 in this case is CASSELANQPQHF. The sequence in DNA is TGTGCCAGCAGTGAACTAGCCAATCAGCCCCAGCATTTT.